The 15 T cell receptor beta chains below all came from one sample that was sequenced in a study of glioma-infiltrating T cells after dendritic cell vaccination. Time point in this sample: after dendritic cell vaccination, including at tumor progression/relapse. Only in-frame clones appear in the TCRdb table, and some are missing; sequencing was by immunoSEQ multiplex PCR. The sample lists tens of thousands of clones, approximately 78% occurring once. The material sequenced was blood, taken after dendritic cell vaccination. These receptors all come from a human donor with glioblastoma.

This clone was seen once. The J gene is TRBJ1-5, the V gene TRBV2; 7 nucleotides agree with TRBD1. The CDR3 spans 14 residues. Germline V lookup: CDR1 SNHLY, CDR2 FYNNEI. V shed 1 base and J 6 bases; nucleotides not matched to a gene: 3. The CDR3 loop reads CASSEGRGSQPQHF. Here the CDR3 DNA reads TGTGCCAGCAGTGAAGGCAGGGGGAGTCAGCCCCAGCATTTT.

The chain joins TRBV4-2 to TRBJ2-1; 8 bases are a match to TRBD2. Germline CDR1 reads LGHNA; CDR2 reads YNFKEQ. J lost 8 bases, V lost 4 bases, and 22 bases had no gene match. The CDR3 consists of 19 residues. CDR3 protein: CASSREIFLAGLGIDEQFF. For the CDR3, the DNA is TGTGCCAGCAGCCGGGAGATCTTTTTAGCGGGACTGGGAATTGATGAGCAGTTCTTC.

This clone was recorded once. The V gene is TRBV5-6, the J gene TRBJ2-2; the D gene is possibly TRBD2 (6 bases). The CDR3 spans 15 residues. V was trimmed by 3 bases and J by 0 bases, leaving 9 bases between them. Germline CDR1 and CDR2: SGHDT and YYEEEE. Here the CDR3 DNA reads TGTGCCAGCAGCTACGCGGGAACGAACACCGGGGAGCTGTTTTTT. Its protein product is CASSYAGTNTGELFF.

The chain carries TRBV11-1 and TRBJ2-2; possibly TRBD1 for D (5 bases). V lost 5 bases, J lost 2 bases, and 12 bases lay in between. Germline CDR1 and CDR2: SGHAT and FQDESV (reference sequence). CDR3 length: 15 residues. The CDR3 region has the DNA TGTGCCAGCAGCCCAGACAGTTTTAACACCGGGGAGCTGTTTTTT. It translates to CASSPDSFNTGELFF.

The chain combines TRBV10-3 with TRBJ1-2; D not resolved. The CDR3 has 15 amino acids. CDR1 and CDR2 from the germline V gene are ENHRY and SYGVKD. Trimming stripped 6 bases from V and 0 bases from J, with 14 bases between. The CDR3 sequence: CAISAGLMANYGYTF. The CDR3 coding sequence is TGTGCCATCAGCGCCGGACTAATGGCTAACTATGGCTACACCTTC.

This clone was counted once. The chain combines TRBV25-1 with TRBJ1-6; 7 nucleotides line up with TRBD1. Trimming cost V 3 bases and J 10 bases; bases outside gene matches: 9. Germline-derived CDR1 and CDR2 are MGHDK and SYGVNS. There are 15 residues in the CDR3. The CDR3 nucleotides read TGTGCCAGCAGTGATGGCGCAGGGGGTGGATCACCCCTCCACTTT. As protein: CASSDGAGGGSPLHF.

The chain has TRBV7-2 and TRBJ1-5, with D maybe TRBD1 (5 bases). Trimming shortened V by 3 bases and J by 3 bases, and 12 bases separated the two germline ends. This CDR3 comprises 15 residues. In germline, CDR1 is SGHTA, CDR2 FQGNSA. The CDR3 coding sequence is TGTGCCAGCAGCTTTGATGGACACCCCAATCAGCCCCAGCATTTT. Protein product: CASSFDGHPNQPQHF. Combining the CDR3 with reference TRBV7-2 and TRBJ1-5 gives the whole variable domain GAGVSQSPSNKVTEKGKDVELRCDPISGHTALYWYRQSLGQGLEFLIYFQGNSAPDKSGLPSDRFSAERTGGSVSTLTIQRTQQEDSAVYLCASSFDGHPNQPQHFGDGTRLSIL.

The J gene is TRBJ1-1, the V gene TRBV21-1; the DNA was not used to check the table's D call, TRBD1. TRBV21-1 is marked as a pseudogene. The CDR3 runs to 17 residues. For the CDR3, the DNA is TGTGCCAGCAGCAAAGGTAAGCAGGGTCGCGGACACACTGAAGCTTTCTTT. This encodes CASSKGKQGRGHTEAFF.

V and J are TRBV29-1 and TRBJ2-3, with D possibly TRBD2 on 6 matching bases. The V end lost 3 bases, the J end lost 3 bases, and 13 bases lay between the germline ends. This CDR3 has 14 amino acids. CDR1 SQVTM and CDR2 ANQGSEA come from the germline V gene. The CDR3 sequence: CSVEAWAGTDTQYF. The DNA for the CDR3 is TGCAGCGTTGAGGCGTGGGCGGGAACAGATACGCAGTATTTT.

CDR3 loop: CASSSPRWNRVLSSPSELYEQYV. Here the CDR3 DNA reads TGTGCCAGCAGCAGCCCGCGTTGGAACAGGGTTTTATCTAGTCCCTCAGAACTCTACGAGCAGTACGTC. J is TRBJ2-7 and V is TRBV21-1; the listed D gene, TRBD1, was not tested against the DNA. TRBV21-1 is labeled a pseudogene. There are 23 residues in the CDR3.

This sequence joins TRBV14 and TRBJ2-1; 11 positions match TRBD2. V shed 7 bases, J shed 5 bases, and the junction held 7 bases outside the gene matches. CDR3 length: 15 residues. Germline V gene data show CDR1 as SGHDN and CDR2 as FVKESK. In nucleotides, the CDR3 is TGTGCCAGCAACTCAAGACTAGCGGGGCACAATGAGCAGTTCTTC. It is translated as CASNSRLAGHNEQFF.

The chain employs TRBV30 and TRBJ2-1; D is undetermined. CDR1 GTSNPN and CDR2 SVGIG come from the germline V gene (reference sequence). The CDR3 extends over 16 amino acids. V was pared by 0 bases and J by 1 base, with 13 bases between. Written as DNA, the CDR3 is TGTGCCTGGAGTGTACCGCACACCCAATCCTACAATGAGCAGTTCTTC. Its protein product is CAWSVPHTQSYNEQFF.

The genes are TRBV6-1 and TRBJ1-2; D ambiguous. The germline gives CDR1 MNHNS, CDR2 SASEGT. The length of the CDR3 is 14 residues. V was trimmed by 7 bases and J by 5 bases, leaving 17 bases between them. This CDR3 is CASTLKADIYGYTF. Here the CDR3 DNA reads TGTGCCAGCACTCTAAAGGCGGATATATATGGCTACACCTTC.

Here the CDR3 reads CASSPTGDYGYTF. In nucleotides, the CDR3 is TGTGCCAGCAGTCCGACAGGGGACTATGGCTACACCTTC. V and J are TRBV6-5 and TRBJ1-2; 8 positions agree with TRBD1. V gave up 5 bases and J gave up 3 bases; unmatched junction bases: 2. Germline CDR1 reads MNHEY; CDR2 reads SVGAGI. This CDR3 comprises 13 residues.

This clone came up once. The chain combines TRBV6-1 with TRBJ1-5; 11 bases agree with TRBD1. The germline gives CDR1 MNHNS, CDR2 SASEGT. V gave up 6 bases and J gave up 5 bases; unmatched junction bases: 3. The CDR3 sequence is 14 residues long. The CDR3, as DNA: TGTGCCAGCAGCCGGGACAGGGGGTATCAGCCCCAGCATTTT. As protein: CASSRDRGYQPQHF.